This TCR beta chain emerged from a study of early T cells in non-severe SARS-CoV-2 infection. For the study at large: Chains were unpaired, as sequencing was done on bulk RNA from unsorted whole blood.

TCRdb recomputed calls from the 5' RACE reads with MiXCR, one row per CDR3 protein. There are some 40,000 distinct CDR3 sequences in the sample; 12% occur only once, and around 15% lies in the top ten. Overall study findings and caveats: VDJdb-based matching was biased toward anti-spike CD8 responses and missed private and CD4 specificities.

The table lists this clonotype with a few counts. The antigen remains undetermined. CDR1 and CDR2 (germline): LGHNA, YNFKEQ. The V end lost 0 bases, the J end lost 7 bases, and 12 bases lay between the germline ends. CDR3 size: 14 residues. The chain couples TRBV4-2 to TRBJ2-5; the D call may be TRBD1 or TRBD2 (5 bases each). This receptor was obtained from an adult who was a healthcare worker with PCR-confirmed SARS-CoV-2 infection or an uninfected control (not recorded which). The material sequenced was whole blood. CDR3 loop: CASSQDPTEGTQYF. In nucleotides, the CDR3 is TGTGCCAGCAGCCAAGATCCGACAGAGGGGACCCAGTACTTC.